This T cell receptor beta chain was captured in a study of cytomegalovirus exposure and HLA in healthy donors. The V gene lost 0 bases and the J gene lost 5 bases, with 11 bases spanning the gap. The CDR3 has 14 amino acids. Per germline, CDR1 SGHNT and CDR2 YYREEE (reference sequence). Primers included in the PCR were 60 Vbeta and 13 Jbeta primers. Profiling relied on immunoSEQ multiplex PCR, and the TCRdb table lists in-frame clones only, not all of them. The sample lists around 110,000 clones; about 80% were seen once. As to this clone: Its antigen remains unknown.

Study-level points and caveats: Analysis performed later found 16,951 TCR beta sequences associated with HLA alleles at 0.05 false discovery rate.

The chain couples TRBV5-4 to TRBJ1-1; D unclear. Sequencing input: PBMCs. The receptor's source is a man under 40 in good health and CMV-seropositive. The CDR3 coding sequence is TGTGCCAGCAGCTTGGTCGGGATTAAGACTGAAGCTTTCTTT. This sequence encodes CASSLVGIKTEAFF.